A single sample is the source of the 30 T cell receptor beta chains below, sequenced in a study of cytomegalovirus exposure and HLA in healthy donors (dated by TCRdb to between 2016 and 2019). The protocol used for the library was the immunoSEQ multiplex PCR assay. A mixture of 60 forward primers for TCR Vbeta segments and 13 reverse primers for TCR Jbeta segments was used in the multiplex PCR. In its TCRdb copy, this immuneACCESS table keeps in-frame sequences only and misses some clones. Where compared with another copy, unresolved V genes explain less than half of these, and the others have no known cause. This sample's table carries about 200,000 clones. Of the sample, 0.9% to 1.4% falls within the top ten clones. What was sequenced was PBMCs. The receptor set was obtained from a girl between 2 and 10 years old in good health and CMV-seropositive.

DNA of the CDR3: TGTGCCAGCAGTGCGGAGGGTGAGGCTAGCACAGATACGCAGTATTTT. Its protein is CASSAEGEASTDTQYF. The gene calls are TRBV6-1 and TRBJ2-3, with a possible D match to TRBD2 (6 bases). With 4 bases removed from V and 0 bases from J, the gap between germline ends came to 14 bases. Germline V gene lookup returns CDR1 MNHNS and CDR2 SASEGT. The CDR3 is 16 amino acids.

V usage is TRBV5-5 and J usage is TRBJ2-1, with TRBD2 identical over 12 bases. V gave up 1 base and J gave up 4 bases; unmatched junction bases: 3. Germline CDR1 SGHKS, CDR2 YYEKEE (reference sequence). CDR3 length: 16 residues. CDR3 loop: CASSLLTSGSYNEQFF. CDR3 nucleotides: TGTGCCAGCAGCTTGCTGACTAGCGGGAGTTACAATGAGCAGTTCTTC.

The V and J genes are TRBV9 and TRBJ2-2; 7 bases match TRBD2. V lost 4 bases and J lost 5; bases outside the gene matches: 2. The germline V gene has CDR1 SGDLS and CDR2 YYNGEE. The CDR3 is 13 residues long. In DNA form, the CDR3 reads TGTGCCAGCAGCATGGGAGGGACCGGGGAGCTGTTTTTT. Encoded protein: CASSMGGTGELFF.

The chain links TRBV5-6 to TRBJ1-5; D not resolved. Germline-derived CDR1 and CDR2 are SGHDT and YYEEEE. This CDR3 contains 13 residues. The V end was cut by 4 bases, the J end by 2 bases, with 7 bases between. The CDR3 sequence is CASSPGGNQPQHF. The CDR3 region has the DNA TGTGCCAGCAGCCCCGGAGGCAATCAGCCCCAGCATTTT.

In DNA, the CDR3 is TGTGCCAGCAGCCTTCGGACAGGGCGCCGCCCTGGGGCCAACGTCCTGACTTTC. This codes for CASSLRTGRRPGANVLTF. This chain uses TRBV21-1 with TRBJ2-6; TRBD1, the table's D call, lacks a check against the DNA. TRBV21-1 is a pseudogene locus. The CDR3 length is 18 residues.

This chain joins TRBV10-3 and TRBJ2-1; weak D call: TRBD2 (6 bases). V was cut by 6 bases and J by 0 bases, with 12 bases left in between. There are 15 residues in the CDR3. CDR1 is ENHRY and CDR2 is SYGVKD in the germline V gene. The CDR3, as DNA: TGTGCCATCAGCCGGGACTTGGGCTCCTACAATGAGCAGTTCTTC. Its protein product is CAISRDLGSYNEQFF.

The V call is TRBV28, the J call TRBJ1-2; TRBD1 agrees at 12 bases. J lost 6 bases, V lost 5 bases, and 4 bases had no gene match. The CDR3 is 14 residues long. Germline CDR1 MDHEN, CDR2 SYDVKM. CDR3: CASSPGQGADGYTF. Written as DNA, the CDR3 is TGTGCCAGCAGTCCGGGACAGGGGGCCGATGGCTACACCTTC.

On this clone itself: The conserved final phenylalanine or tryptophan is absent from the CDR3, which likely points to a read error. The V and J genes are TRBV7-9 and TRBJ2-7, with D possibly being TRBD2 (6 bases). This CDR3 is built from 15 residues. CDR1 is SEHNR and CDR2 is FQNEAQ in the germline V gene (reference sequence). Between the trimmed V and J ends, which lost 5 bases and 0 bases, there was a span of 14 bases. The DNA of the CDR3 is TGTGCCAGCAGCCGTCGGCGGGGTTACTCCTACGAGCAGTACCTC. It codes for CASSRRRGYSYEQYL.

V and J are TRBV5-1 and TRBJ2-3, with a weak D call TRBD1 (6 bases). This CDR3 region has 12 residues. Looked up from germline, CDR1 is SGHRS and CDR2 is YFSETQ. V was clipped by 1 base and J by 6 bases, with 6 bases between them. In DNA, the CDR3 is TGCGCCAGCAGCTTGAGGGGGGATACGCAGTATTTT. Protein product: CASSLRGDTQYF. The complete variable domain, with remaining parts taken from reference TRBV5-1 and TRBJ2-3, reads KAGVTQTPRYLIKTRGQQVTLSCSPISGHRSVSWYQQTPGQGLQFLFEYFSETQRNKGNFPGRFSGRQFSNSRSEMNVSTLELGDSALYLCASSLRGDTQYFGPGTRLTVL.

J is TRBJ2-4 and V is TRBV25-1; the match to TRBD2 covers 13 bases. The CDR3 spans 17 residues. Germline lookup yields CDR1 MGHDK and CDR2 SYGVNS. V lost 6 bases and J lost 5; bases outside the gene matches: 10. The CDR3 DNA reads as TGTGCCAGCAGCCCCTCGAGACTAGCGGGAGGCGAAAACATTCAGTACTTC. Encoded protein: CASSPSRLAGGENIQYF.

This chain links TRBV5-1 with TRBJ2-7; unclear D gene. V lost 0 bases to trimming and J lost 0 bases, with 13 bases between them. Germline assignment: CDR1 SGHRS and CDR2 YFSETQ. The CDR3 consists of 16 residues. CDR3 loop: CASSLESSYSSYEQYF. For the CDR3, the DNA is TGCGCCAGCAGCTTGGAAAGTTCTTATAGCTCCTACGAGCAGTACTTC.

The V call is TRBV2, the J call TRBJ2-5; 9 bases are shared with TRBD1. V trimming: 5 bases; J trimming: 4 bases; junction bases outside the gene matches: 8. The CDR3 sequence is 15 residues long. Germline lookup yields CDR1 SNHLY and CDR2 FYNNEI. The CDR3 nucleotides read TGTGCCAGCAGTTACAACAGGGGGCTGGGAGAGACCCAGTACTTC. Translation gives CASSYNRGLGETQYF. Based on the CDR3 plus reference TRBV2 and TRBJ2-5, the full variable domain is EPEVTQTPSHQVTQMGQEVILRCVPISNHLYFYWYRQILGQKVEFLVSFYNNEISEKSEIFDDQFSVERPDGSNFTLKIRSTKLEDSAMYFCASSYNRGLGETQYFGPGTRLLVL.

The chain has TRBV6-5 and TRBJ2-5; perhaps TRBD2 as D (6 bases). The CDR3 totals 16 residues. Deletions cut 0 bases from V and 4 bases from J, with 15 bases between. CDR1 is MNHEY and CDR2 is SVGAGI in the germline V gene. The CDR3 sequence is CASSYSIAAGLETQYF. For the CDR3, the DNA is TGTGCCAGCAGTTACTCAATAGCGGCAGGGCTAGAGACCCAGTACTTC.

The V call is TRBV13, the J call TRBJ1-1, with D unresolved. Between the trimmed V and J ends, which lost 8 bases and 0 bases, there was a span of 7 bases. CDR1 and CDR2 from the germline V gene are PRHDT and FYEKMQ (reference sequence). The CDR3 has 12 amino acids. The CDR3: CASRVVNTEAFF. The CDR3 DNA sequence: TGTGCCAGCCGCGTCGTGAACACTGAAGCTTTCTTT.

J is TRBJ2-3 and V is TRBV27; D uncertain. In germline, CDR1 is MNHEY, CDR2 SMNVEV (reference sequence). The CDR3 sequence is 15 residues long. V was shortened by 0 bases and J by 6 bases, with 13 bases between the two germline ends. The CDR3: CASSLSGQVADTQYF. In nucleotides, the CDR3 is TGTGCCAGCAGTTTATCGGGCCAGGTGGCGGATACGCAGTATTTT.

The chain employs TRBV4-2 and TRBJ1-4; TRBD1 agrees at 7 bases. V was clipped by 4 bases and J by 5 bases; unmatched bases: 7. The CDR3 covers 15 residues. The germline V gene has CDR1 LGHNA and CDR2 YNFKEQ. The CDR3, as DNA: TGTGCCAGCAGCCCTAGGGAACAGGGGAATGAAAAACTGTTTTTT. Residues: CASSPREQGNEKLFF.

The chain recombines TRBV27 with TRBJ2-7; 7 nucleotides line up with TRBD2. J was trimmed by 3 bases and V by 5 bases; bases with no gene match: 19. Germline V gives CDR1 MNHEY, CDR2 SMNVEV (reference sequence). The CDR3 consists of 18 residues. The CDR3 bases are TGTGCCAGCAGTCCCTCCGTCTTCCCGCGGGAGAACATCTACGAGCAGTACTTC. Translated: CASSPSVFPRENIYEQYF.

V is TRBV5-1 and J is TRBJ2-1; TRBD2 aligns across 14 bases. J was trimmed by 8 bases and V by 4 bases; bases with no gene match: 5. Germline-derived CDR1 and CDR2 are SGHRS and YFSETQ. This CDR3 is built from 15 residues. In nucleotides, the CDR3 is TGCGCCAGCAGCCCCGGACTAGCGGGAGGCCATGAGCAGTTCTTC. It encodes CASSPGLAGGHEQFF.

The chain joins TRBV4-1 to TRBJ1-5, with D unresolved. The germline CDR1 and CDR2 sequences are MGHRA and YSYEKL. The CDR3 sequence is 15 residues long. Trimming pared 0 bases from V and 5 bases from J, leaving 11 bases between. CDR3 protein: CASSQEIEPDQPQHF. CDR3 bases: TGCGCCAGCAGCCAAGAAATAGAGCCGGATCAGCCCCAGCATTTT.

The chain combines TRBV5-1 with TRBJ1-4; 7 nucleotides agree with TRBD1. The CDR3 sequence is 16 residues long. Germline V gene lookup returns CDR1 SGHRS and CDR2 YFSETQ. The V gene end was trimmed by 9 bases and the J gene end by 0 bases; junction bases not matched to a gene: 11. CDR3 DNA sequence: TGCGCCACCCAAAGGGGGGACAGTCCAACTAATGAAAAACTGTTTTTT. Protein: CATQRGDSPTNEKLFF.

The V gene is TRBV7-2, the J gene TRBJ1-4; 8 bases map to TRBD1. Germline CDR1 is SGHTA and CDR2 is FQGNSA. Trimming at V came to 5 bases and at J to 12 bases, leaving 8 bases not matched to a gene. The CDR3 is 13 residues long. The CDR3 spells CASSKDRVQELFF. Written as DNA, the CDR3 is TGTGCCAGCAGCAAGGACAGGGTCCAGGAACTGTTTTTT. Together with reference TRBV7-2 and TRBJ1-4, the CDR3 gives the full variable domain: GAGVSQSPSNKVTEKGKDVELRCDPISGHTALYWYRQSLGQGLEFLIYFQGNSAPDKSGLPSDRFSAERTGGSVSTLTIQRTQQEDSAVYLCASSKDRVQELFFGSGTQLSVL.

The chain links TRBV27 to TRBJ2-1; 9 positions match TRBD2. CDR3 length equals 15 residues. CDR1 is MNHEY and CDR2 is SMNVEV in the germline V gene (reference sequence). Trimming took 6 bases from V and 6 from J; bases not matched to a gene: 9. The CDR3 bases are TGTGCCAGCAGCACCGGGACTAGCTCAACCAATGAGCAGTTCTTC. Amino acid sequence: CASSTGTSSTNEQFF.

The rearrangement links TRBV29-1 to TRBJ2-2, with D perhaps matching TRBD2 (6 bases). V gave up 4 bases and J gave up 1 base, with 7 bases separating them. The CDR3 extends over 13 amino acids. Germline CDR1 reads SQVTM; CDR2 reads ANQGSEA. CDR3 nucleotides: TGCAGCGTTGGGAGGGGGAACACCGGGGAGCTGTTTTTT. As protein: CSVGRGNTGELFF.

As for this clone: At one of its ends the junction is not consistent with the germline gene, which may arise from a read error. The chain links TRBV7-7 to TRBJ2-1, with TRBD2 matching over 12 bases. Germline V lookup: CDR1 SSHAT, CDR2 FNYEAQ (reference sequence). The CDR3 length is 15 residues. The CDR3 is CASSPTLAGGNEQFF. The CDR3 region has the DNA TGTGCTAGCAGCCCTACCCTAGCGGGAGGGAATGAGCAGTTCTTC.

J is TRBJ2-3 and V is TRBV11-2; D unresolved. V was trimmed by 7 bases and J by 4 bases, leaving 6 bases between them. This CDR3 is built from 11 residues. Germline-derived CDR1 and CDR2 are SGHAT and FQNNGV. The CDR3 DNA reads as TGTGCCAGCACCAGATCAGATACGCAGTATTTT. It is translated as CASTRSDTQYF.

V and J are TRBV27 and TRBJ1-1; TRBD1 is a possible D gene (6 bases). V lost 3 bases, J lost 6 bases, and 11 bases lay in between. The CDR3 sequence is 13 residues long. In germline, CDR1 is MNHEY, CDR2 SMNVEV (reference sequence). The CDR3 region is CASSFGGAPEAFF. The CDR3 coding sequence is TGTGCCAGCAGTTTTGGGGGGGCGCCTGAAGCTTTCTTT.

The chain recombines TRBV5-4 with TRBJ2-1; D remains ambiguous. The CDR3 consists of 15 residues. V was shortened by 6 bases and J by 2 bases, with 15 bases between the two germline ends. Per the germline V gene, CDR1 is SGHNT and CDR2 is YYREEE (reference sequence). CDR3 nucleotide sequence: TGTGCCAGCACCGCGAGACAATTCCCCTACAATGAGCAGTTCTTC. Encoded protein: CASTARQFPYNEQFF.

The chain uses TRBV19 and TRBJ1-4, with D hard to call. The germline CDR1 and CDR2 sequences are LNHDA and SQIVND (reference sequence). The CDR3 is 14 amino acids. The V end was cut by 6 bases, the J end by 5 bases, with 13 bases between. Written as DNA, the CDR3 is TGTGCCAGTAGAGCGCAAGGAACAAATGAAAAACTGTTTTTT. It encodes CASRAQGTNEKLFF.

The chain recombines TRBV6-1 with TRBJ2-7, with TRBD2 matching over 7 bases. The CDR3 is made up of 12 amino acids. The germline V gene has CDR1 MNHNS and CDR2 SASEGT. The V gene end was trimmed by 6 bases and the J gene end by 5 bases; junction bases not matched to a gene: 4. CDR3 protein: CASRTSWDEQYF. DNA for the CDR3: TGTGCCAGCAGGACTAGCTGGGACGAGCAGTACTTC.

V usage is TRBV28 and J usage is TRBJ2-1; the match to TRBD2 covers 12 bases. The length of the CDR3 is 15 residues. Per the germline V gene, CDR1 is MDHEN and CDR2 is SYDVKM. The ends lost 7 bases at V and 7 bases at J; junction bases unmatched: 8. Here the CDR3 DNA reads TGTGCCAGCACCCCTCCGACTAGCGGGGGAAATGAGCAGTTCTTC. Amino acid sequence: CASTPPTSGGNEQFF.